Below are 8 T cell receptor beta chains sequenced from a single sample in a study of radiation and T cells in renal cell carcinoma. TCRdb keeps only in-frame clones here, not all; method: immunoSEQ multiplex PCR. The table shows about 91,000 clones, with approximately 80% occurring only once. Indicated time point: baseline pretreatment blood. Indicated treatment: 15 Gy SBRT to primary tumor, nephrectomy 4 weeks later. The starting material was blood, obtained from a patient whose treatment included radiotherapy and nephrectomy. These receptors were collected from a man between 60 and 75 years old with renal cell carcinoma.

The rearrangement links TRBV6-5 to TRBJ2-7, with 8 nucleotides matching TRBD2. CDR1 is MNHEY, CDR2 SVGAGI, per germline. Germline trimming cut 5 bases from V and 2 bases from J; bases unmatched to any gene: 5. The CDR3 consists of 14 residues. The CDR3 region is CASSTWTSPYEQYF. CDR3 DNA: TGTGCCAGCAGTACATGGACTAGCCCCTACGAGCAGTACTTC.

This clone has only one observation. CDR3 in amino acids: CASSAGGAQGGQFF. In DNA, the CDR3 is TGTGCCAGCAGCGCGGGGGGCGCACAGGGTGGTCAGTTCTTC. The V and J genes are TRBV9 and TRBJ2-1; the D gene is possibly TRBD2 (7 bases). Trimming took 3 bases from V and 13 from J, leaving 20 bases between them. The germline CDR1 and CDR2 sequences are SGDLS and YYNGEE. This CDR3 has 14 residues.

This chain joins TRBV7-2 and TRBJ2-5; D call uncertain. V was clipped by 5 bases and J by 4 bases, with 14 bases between them. Germline CDR1 is SGHTA and CDR2 is FQGNSA. There are 14 residues in the CDR3. CDR3 region: CASSPDGGTETQYF. As DNA, the CDR3 is TGTGCCAGCAGCCCGGACGGCGGAACAGAGACCCAGTACTTC.

The chain has TRBV27 and TRBJ1-4; maybe TRBD1 (6 bases). The CDR3 extends over 15 amino acids. Per the germline V gene, CDR1 is MNHEY and CDR2 is SMNVEV (reference sequence). Trimming shortened V by 5 bases and J by 4 bases, and 14 bases separated the two germline ends. CDR3 protein: CASSPHRVRNEKLFF. CDR3 DNA sequence: TGTGCCAGCAGTCCCCACAGGGTCCGTAATGAAAAACTGTTTTTT.

This rearrangement joins TRBV5-1 to TRBJ2-6; no reliable D call. The germline gives CDR1 SGHRS, CDR2 YFSETQ. V was cut by 7 bases and J by 0 bases, with 11 bases left in between. The CDR3 extends over 15 amino acids. The CDR3 nucleotides are TGCGCCAGCCGCCAACAAGCCTCTGGGGCCAACGTCCTGACTTTC. Encoded protein: CASRQQASGANVLTF.

The DNA for the CDR3 is TGTGCCAGCAGCCCCTTTGGGGCGGGAGTGTACAATGAGCAGTTCTTC. Protein sequence: CASSPFGAGVYNEQFF. The genes are TRBV27 and TRBJ2-1; 7 nucleotides match TRBD2. Trimming removed 6 bases from V and 4 bases from J; junction bases left unmatched: 12. CDR1 MNHEY and CDR2 SMNVEV come from the germline V gene (reference sequence). The CDR3 has 16 residues.

The chain couples TRBV19 to TRBJ1-1; D not resolved. CDR1 and CDR2 from the germline V gene are LNHDA and SQIVND (reference sequence). The V end lost 5 bases, the J end lost 6 bases, and 13 bases lay between the germline ends. This CDR3 is 13 amino acids long. The CDR3 coding sequence is TGTGCCAGTAGTCGTGTGAGTGTATCTGAAGCTTTCTTT. Translating it yields CASSRVSVSEAFF.

The chain carries TRBV30 and TRBJ2-3; no firm D call. This CDR3 is built from 11 residues. From germline, CDR1 is GTSNPN and CDR2 SVGIG (reference sequence). Between the trimmed V and J ends, which lost 2 bases and 4 bases, there was a span of 4 bases. The CDR3 DNA follows: TGTGCCTGGAGTTACTCAGATACGCAGTATTTT. Translated, it gives CAWSYSDTQYF.